This T cell receptor beta chain was recovered during a study of cytomegalovirus exposure and HLA in healthy donors. This PCR relied on a set of 60 Vbeta primers and 13 Jbeta primers. Data came from immunoSEQ multiplex PCR; TCRdb stores just in-frame clones and leaves some out. The sample yields under 300,000 clones, 86% seen once. This clonotype originated in a man between 40 and 49 years old in good health and CMV-seropositive. What was sequenced was PBMCs.

CDR3 DNA sequence: TGTGCCAGCAGCGTCTCAGGCCGTGAGCAGTTCTTC. It yields the protein CASSVSGREQFF. The rearrangement links TRBV9 to TRBJ2-1; D is ambiguous. V was pared by 2 bases and J by 9 bases, with 9 bases between. There are 12 residues in the CDR3. CDR1 SGDLS and CDR2 YYNGEE come from the germline V gene.